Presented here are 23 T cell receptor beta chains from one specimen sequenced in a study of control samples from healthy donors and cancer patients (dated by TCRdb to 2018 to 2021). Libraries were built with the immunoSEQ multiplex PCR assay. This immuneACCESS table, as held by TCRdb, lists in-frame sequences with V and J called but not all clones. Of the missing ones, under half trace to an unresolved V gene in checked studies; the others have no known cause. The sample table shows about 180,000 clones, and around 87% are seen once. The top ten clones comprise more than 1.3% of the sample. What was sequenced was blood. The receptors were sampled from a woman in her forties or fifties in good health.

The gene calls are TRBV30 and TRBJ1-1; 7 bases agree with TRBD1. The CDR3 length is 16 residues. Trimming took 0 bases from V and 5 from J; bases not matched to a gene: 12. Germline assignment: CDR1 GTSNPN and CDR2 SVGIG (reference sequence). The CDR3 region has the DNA TGTGCCTGGAGTGTGCCAATGCACACGGGACAGACTGAAGCTTTCTTT. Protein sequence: CAWSVPMHTGQTEAFF.

CDR3 DNA sequence: TGTGCCAGCAGCGGGGCGGGACATAGGAACACTGAAGCTTTCTTT. It translates to CASSGAGHRNTEAFF. V is TRBV5-4 and J is TRBJ1-1, with D maybe TRBD1 (6 bases). Germline lookup yields CDR1 SGHNT and CDR2 YYREEE (reference sequence). The CDR3 loop spans 15 amino acids. The germline V and J ends were trimmed by 4 bases and 1 base, with 14 bases remaining between them. The full variable domain, with the rest looked up from reference TRBV5-4 and TRBJ1-1, is ETGVTQSPTHLIKTRGQQVTLRCSSQSGHNTVSWYQQALGQGPQFIFQYYREEENGRGNFPPRFSGLQFPNYSSELNVNALELDDSALYLCASSGAGHRNTEAFFGQGTRLTVV.

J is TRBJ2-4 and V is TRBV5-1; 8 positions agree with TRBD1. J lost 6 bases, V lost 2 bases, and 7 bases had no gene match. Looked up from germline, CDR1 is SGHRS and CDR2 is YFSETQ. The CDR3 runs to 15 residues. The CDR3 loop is CASSLGQGAGNIQYF. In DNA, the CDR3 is TGCGCCAGCAGCTTAGGCCAGGGGGCCGGAAACATTCAGTACTTC.

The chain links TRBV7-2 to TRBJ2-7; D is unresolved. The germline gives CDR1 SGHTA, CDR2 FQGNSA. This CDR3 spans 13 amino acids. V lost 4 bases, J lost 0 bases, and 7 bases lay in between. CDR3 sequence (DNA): TGTGCCAGCAGCTCGATACCCTCCTACGAGCAGTACTTC. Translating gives CASSSIPSYEQYF.

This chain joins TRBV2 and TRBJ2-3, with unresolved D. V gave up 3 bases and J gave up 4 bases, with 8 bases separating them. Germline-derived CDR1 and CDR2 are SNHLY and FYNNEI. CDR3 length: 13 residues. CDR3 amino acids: CASSEASADTQYF. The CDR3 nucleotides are TGTGCCAGCAGTGAGGCCTCGGCAGATACGCAGTATTTT.

Here the CDR3 DNA reads TGTGCCAGCAGTTTAGGAGGCCGCGAAGAGACCCAGTACTTC. It encodes CASSLGGREETQYF. The chain combines TRBV28 with TRBJ2-5, with a weak D call TRBD2 (5 bases). Trimming took 2 bases from V and 3 from J, leaving 10 bases between them. The CDR3 runs to 14 residues. CDR1 is MDHEN and CDR2 is SYDVKM in the germline V gene.

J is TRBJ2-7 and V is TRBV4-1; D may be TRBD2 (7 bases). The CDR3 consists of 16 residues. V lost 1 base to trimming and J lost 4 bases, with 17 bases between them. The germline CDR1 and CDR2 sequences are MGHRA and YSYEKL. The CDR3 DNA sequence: TGCGCCAGCAGCCAAGGTGATACGGGAGGACAGTACGAGCAGTACTTC. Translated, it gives CASSQGDTGGQYEQYF.

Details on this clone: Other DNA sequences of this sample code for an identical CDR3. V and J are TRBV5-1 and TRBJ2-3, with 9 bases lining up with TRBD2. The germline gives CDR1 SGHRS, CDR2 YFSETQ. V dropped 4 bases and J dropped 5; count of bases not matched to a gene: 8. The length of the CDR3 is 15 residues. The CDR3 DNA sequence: TGCGCCAGCAGCCTAGGGCGGGGGGGATTAGATACGCAGTATTTT. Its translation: CASSLGRGGLDTQYF. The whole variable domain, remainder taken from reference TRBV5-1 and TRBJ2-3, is KAGVTQTPRYLIKTRGQQVTLSCSPISGHRSVSWYQQTPGQGLQFLFEYFSETQRNKGNFPGRFSGRQFSNSRSEMNVSTLELGDSALYLCASSLGRGGLDTQYFGPGTRLTVL.

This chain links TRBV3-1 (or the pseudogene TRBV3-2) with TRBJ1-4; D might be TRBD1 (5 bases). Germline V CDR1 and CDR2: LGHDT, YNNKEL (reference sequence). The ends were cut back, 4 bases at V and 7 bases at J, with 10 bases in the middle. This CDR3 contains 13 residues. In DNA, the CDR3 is TGTGCCAGCAGCCGCTCCGGGGGTGAAAAACTGTTTTTT. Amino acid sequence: CASSRSGGEKLFF.

The CDR3 protein is CASSIRDGSYEQYF. CDR3 in DNA: TGTGCCAGTAGTATCCGGGACGGGTCCTACGAGCAGTACTTC. V and J are TRBV19 and TRBJ2-7; D is tentatively TRBD1 or TRBD2 (5 bases each). The germline CDR1 and CDR2 sequences are LNHDA and SQIVND (reference sequence). The CDR3 runs to 14 residues. Trimming stripped 3 bases from V and 1 base from J, with 10 bases between.

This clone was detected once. Here the CDR3 reads CATRGTRDNEQFF. The CDR3 DNA reads TGTGCCACCAGGGGGACTCGCGACAATGAGCAGTTCTTC. The chain employs TRBV24-1 and TRBJ2-1; TRBD2 might be the D (6 bases). The germline CDR1 and CDR2 sequences are KGHDR and SFDVKD. This CDR3 contains 13 residues. Trimming took 7 bases from V and 5 from J, leaving 11 bases between them.

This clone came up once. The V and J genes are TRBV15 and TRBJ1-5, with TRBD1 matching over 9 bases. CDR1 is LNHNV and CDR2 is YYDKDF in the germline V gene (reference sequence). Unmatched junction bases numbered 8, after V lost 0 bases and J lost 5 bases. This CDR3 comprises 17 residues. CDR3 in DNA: TGTGCCACCAGCAGAGATCTAGGACAGGGGAAATATCAGCCCCAGCATTTT. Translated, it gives CATSRDLGQGKYQPQHF. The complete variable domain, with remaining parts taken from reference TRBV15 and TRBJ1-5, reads DAMVIQNPRYQVTQFGKPVTLSCSQTLNHNVMYWYQQKSSQAPKLLFHYYDKDFNNEADTPDNFQSRRPNTSFCFLDIRSPGLGDTAMYLCATSRDLGQGKYQPQHFGDGTRLSIL.

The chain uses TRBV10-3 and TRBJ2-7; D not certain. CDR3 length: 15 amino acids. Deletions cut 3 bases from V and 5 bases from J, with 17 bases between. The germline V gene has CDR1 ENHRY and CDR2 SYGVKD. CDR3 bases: TGTGCCATCAGTGACTACGCCCTAAACGCCGACGAGCAGTACTTC. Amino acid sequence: CAISDYALNADEQYF.

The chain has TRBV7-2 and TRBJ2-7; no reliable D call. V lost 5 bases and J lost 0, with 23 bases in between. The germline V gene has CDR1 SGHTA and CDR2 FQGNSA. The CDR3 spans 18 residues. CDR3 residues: CASSPNWPSSASSYEQYF. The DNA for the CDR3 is TGTGCCAGCAGCCCGAATTGGCCAAGTTCGGCGAGCTCCTACGAGCAGTACTTC.

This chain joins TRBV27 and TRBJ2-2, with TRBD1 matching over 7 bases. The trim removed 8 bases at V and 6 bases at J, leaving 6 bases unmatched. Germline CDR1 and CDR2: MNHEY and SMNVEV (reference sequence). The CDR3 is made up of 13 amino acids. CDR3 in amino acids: CASRRQGAGELFF. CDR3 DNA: TGTGCCAGCCGTCGCCAGGGGGCCGGGGAGCTGTTTTTT.

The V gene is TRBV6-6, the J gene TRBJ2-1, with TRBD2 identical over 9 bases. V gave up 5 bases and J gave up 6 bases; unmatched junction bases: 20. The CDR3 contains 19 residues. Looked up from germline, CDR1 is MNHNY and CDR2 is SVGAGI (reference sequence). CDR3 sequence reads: CASSLGRSAGTSFRNEQFF. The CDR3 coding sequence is TGTGCCAGCAGTCTAGGGAGGAGTGCCGGGACTAGCTTTCGCAATGAGCAGTTCTTC.

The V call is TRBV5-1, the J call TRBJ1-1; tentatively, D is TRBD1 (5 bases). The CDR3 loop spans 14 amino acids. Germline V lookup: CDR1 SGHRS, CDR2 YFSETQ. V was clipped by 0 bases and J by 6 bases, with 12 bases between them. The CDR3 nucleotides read TGCGCCAGCAGCTTGGGGGCAGGGTTCTCTGAAGCTTTCTTT. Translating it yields CASSLGAGFSEAFF.

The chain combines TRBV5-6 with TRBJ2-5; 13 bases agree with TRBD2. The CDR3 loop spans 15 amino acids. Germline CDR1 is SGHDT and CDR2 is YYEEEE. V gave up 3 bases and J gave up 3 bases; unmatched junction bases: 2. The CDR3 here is CASSSGLAGKETQYF. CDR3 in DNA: TGTGCCAGCAGCTCGGGACTAGCGGGGAAAGAGACCCAGTACTTC.

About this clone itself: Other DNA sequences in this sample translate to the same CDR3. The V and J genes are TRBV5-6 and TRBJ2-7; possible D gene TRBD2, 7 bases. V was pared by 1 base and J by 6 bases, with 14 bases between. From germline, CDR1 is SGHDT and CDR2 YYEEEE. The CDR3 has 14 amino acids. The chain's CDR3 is CASSLLGGGREQYF. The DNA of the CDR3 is TGTGCCAGCAGCTTGTTGGGAGGGGGGCGCGAGCAGTACTTC.

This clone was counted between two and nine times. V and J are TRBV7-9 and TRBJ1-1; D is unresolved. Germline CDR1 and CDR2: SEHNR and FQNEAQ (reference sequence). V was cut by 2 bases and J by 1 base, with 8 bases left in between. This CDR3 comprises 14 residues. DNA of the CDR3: TGTGCCAGCAGCTTAAAACGGACGAACACTGAAGCTTTCTTT. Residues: CASSLKRTNTEAFF.

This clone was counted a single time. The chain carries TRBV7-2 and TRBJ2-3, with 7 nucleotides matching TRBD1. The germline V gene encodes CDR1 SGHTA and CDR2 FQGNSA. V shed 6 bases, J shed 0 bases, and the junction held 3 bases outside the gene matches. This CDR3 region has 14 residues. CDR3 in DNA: TGTGCCAGCAGAAGGGACAGAAGCACAGATACGCAGTATTTT. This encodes CASRRDRSTDTQYF.

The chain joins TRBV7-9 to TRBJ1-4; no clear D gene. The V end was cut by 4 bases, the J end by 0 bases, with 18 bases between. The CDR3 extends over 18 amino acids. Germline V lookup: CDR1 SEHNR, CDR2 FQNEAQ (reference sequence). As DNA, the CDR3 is TGTGCCAGCAGCTACCGCCGGGGTACAGCCTCAACTAATGAAAAACTGTTTTTT. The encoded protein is CASSYRRGTASTNEKLFF.

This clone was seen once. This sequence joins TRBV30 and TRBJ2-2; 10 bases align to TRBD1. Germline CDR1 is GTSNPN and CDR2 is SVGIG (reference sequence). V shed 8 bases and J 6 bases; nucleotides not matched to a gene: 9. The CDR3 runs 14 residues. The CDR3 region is CAGTGVIRSGELFF. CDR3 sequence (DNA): TGTGCCGGGACAGGGGTCATCAGATCCGGGGAGCTGTTTTTT.